A selection of T cell receptor beta chains follows, all from one sample in a study of CD8 T cells in ankylosing spondylitis. One entry per CDR3 protein, called by TCRdb with MiXCR from the 5' RACE reads. The data contain about 140,000 distinct CDR3 sequences, approximately 9.2% of them singletons. Sequenced material: synovial fluid, either unsorted or a sorted T cell fraction (not recorded which). These receptors came from a male donor with ankylosing spondylitis. CDR3s include the opening cysteine and the closing phenylalanine or tryptophan. The D gene is left open where the match is weak. Expanded clones are given a class, and other clones once, few, many or no size at all.

>13|NA|TRBJ2-5|TRBD1|TRBV20-1
TGCAGTGCTAATAACAGGGGGCAAGAGACCCAGTACTTC
CSANNRGQETQYF
>14|many|TRBJ1-4|NA|TRBV18
TGTGCCAGCTCACCGAGTACGAGGGAAGAAAAACTGTTTTTT
CASSPSTREEKLFF
>18|few|TRBJ1-1|TRBD1|TRBV2
TGTGCCAGCAGGAGACCGGGACAGGGGGCCCGTACGAACACTGAAGCTTTCTTT
CASRRPGQGARTNTEAFF
>11|NA|TRBJ2-7|TRBD1|TRBV6-2/TRBV6-3
TGTGCCAGCAGTGGCAGGGGGGAGCAGTACTTC
CASSGRGEQYF
>13|many|TRBJ1-2|NA|TRBV20-1
TGCAGTGCTAGAGATACAAAATCCTATGGCTACACCTTC
CSARDTKSYGYTF
>12|NA|TRBJ2-7|NA|TRBV20-1
TGCAGTGCTCGCCGGGACGGCTACGAGCAGTACTTC
CSARRDGYEQYF
>16|many|TRBJ1-2|NA|TRBV27
TGTGCCAGCAGTTTAGAGGGAGCTACATCCCCCTATGGCTACACCTTC
CASSLEGATSPYGYTF
>12|many|TRBJ2-5|NA|TRBV3-1
TGTGCCAGCAGAGCCGACTCCCTGGGCCAGTACTTC
CASRADSLGQYF
>14|many|TRBJ1-6|NA|TRBV20-1
TGCAGTGCTAATTTAGGACCGATCAATTCACCCCTCCACTTT
CSANLGPINSPLHF
>11|NA|TRBJ2-1|NA|TRBV2
TGTGCCAGCAGTGAAAACCTTGGGCAGTTCTTC
CASSENLGQFF
>15|many|TRBJ1-5|NA|TRBV28
TGTGCCAGCAGCCGCGAGGACGCCGGGGCTCAGCCCCAGCATTTT
CASSREDAGAQPQHF
>13|many|TRBJ2-7|TRBD1|TRBV20-1
TGCAGTGCTAGTGGGACAGGGGGGAGAGAGCAGTACTTC
CSASGTGGREQYF
>15|few|TRBJ2-1|TRBD2|TRBV20-1
TGCAGTGCTAGAGGCTCGGCGGGAGGTCACAATGAGCAGTTCTTC
CSARGSAGGHNEQFF
>16|NA|TRBJ2-1|TRBD2|TRBV7-8
TGTGCCAGCACCGATCCTGGGCTAGCGGCCTTTAATGAGCAGTTCTTC
CASTDPGLAAFNEQFF
>18|NA|TRBJ2-1|TRBD2|TRBV12-3/TRBV12-4
TGTGCCAGCAGTTTAGCCCGAGGCGGGGGGGAACTTAGGAAAGAGCAGTTCTTC
CASSLARGGGELRKEQFF
>14|many|TRBJ1-5|NA|TRBV4-3
TGCGCCAGCAGCCAATCCCTGGGTGATCAGCCCCAGCATTTT
CASSQSLGDQPQHF
>13|many|TRBJ1-5|TRBD1|TRBV7-9
TGTGCCAGCAGCGGGACAGGGTATCAGCCCCAGCATTTT
CASSGTGYQPQHF
>13|many|TRBJ2-3|TRBD2|TRBV11-2
TGTGCCAGCAGTTTCACGGGGGGAAATACGCAGTATTTT
CASSFTGGNTQYF
>15|few|TRBJ2-7|NA|TRBV7-8
TGTGCCAGCAGCTTAGAATGGGACTTTTCCTCCGAGCAGTACTTC
CASSLEWDFSSEQYF
>13|many|TRBJ1-2|NA|TRBV7-9
TGTGCCAGCAGCTTAGTGGAGGGATATGGCTACACCTTC
CASSLVEGYGYTF
>13|few|TRBJ1-5|NA|TRBV12-3/TRBV12-4
TGTGCCAGCAGCTTCAAAGGTAGTCAGCCCCAGCATTTT
CASSFKGSQPQHF
>14|few|TRBJ2-7|TRBD2|TRBV20-1
TGCAGTGCTCCTAAATCCCTAGCGGGAGACGAGCAGTACTTC
CSAPKSLAGDEQYF
>15|few|TRBJ1-6|NA|TRBV5-6
TGTGCCAGCAGCCTGGACGGCAGGTTTAACTCACCCCTCCACTTT
CASSLDGRFNSPLHF
>17|many|TRBJ2-3|TRBD1|TRBV15
TGTGCCACCAGCAGAGGAGGGGGCGAAAGGGTCACAGATACGCAGTATTTT
CATSRGGGERVTDTQYF
>15|many|TRBJ1-2|NA|TRBV28
TGTGCCAGCAGTTACCTAGGCGGGGGGGTGAGCGGCTACACCTTC
CASSYLGGGVSGYTF
>13|few|TRBJ2-3|NA|TRBV14
TGTGCCAGCAGCCATGGCGGGTCGGATACGCAGTATTTT
CASSHGGSDTQYF
>15|many|TRBJ1-6|TRBD1|TRBV5-1
TGCGCCAGCAGCTTGGAAGGGACAGGAGTTTCACCCCTCCACTTT
CASSLEGTGVSPLHF
>15|few|TRBJ2-1|TRBD2|TRBV4-2
TGTGCCAGCAGCCAAACTAGCGGGGGAGTGTATGAGCAGTTCTTC
CASSQTSGGVYEQFF
>18|NA|TRBJ1-5|TRBD1|TRBV6-5
TGTGCCAGCAGTTCGGGCCTGGGACAGGGGGCAAGCAATCAGCCCCAGCATTTT
CASSSGLGQGASNQPQHF
>16|NA|TRBJ2-2|NA|TRBV5-1
TGCGCCAGCAGCTTGTGGGAACAGCGCGTCACCGGGGAGCTGTTTTTT
CASSLWEQRVTGELFF
>15|NA|TRBJ2-5|NA|TRBV20-1
TGCAGTGCTAGGGTAAAGGGTCGCGGGCTCGGGACCCAGTACTTC
CSARVKGRGLGTQYF
>15|few|TRBJ1-1|NA|TRBV2
TGTGCCAGCACACGATCGCGGGGTACGAACTGGGGAGCTTTCTTT
CASTRSRGTNWGAFF
>13|many|TRBJ2-2|NA|TRBV5-1
TGCGCCACTACGGATGTTGGAGGTGGGGAGCTGTTTTTT
CATTDVGGGELFF
>11|few|TRBJ1-4|NA|TRBV7-6
TGTGCCAGCAGCGCTCGGGACGAACTGTTTTTT
CASSARDELFF
>14|few|TRBJ2-1|NA|TRBV11-2
TGTGCCAGCAGCTTACTCGCGTCCCACGTTGAGCAGTTCTTC
CASSLLASHVEQFF
>12|few|TRBJ2-1|NA|TRBV14
TGTGCCAGCAGCCAAGAACCGGGAGAGCAGTTCTTC
CASSQEPGEQFF
>14|few|TRBJ1-5|NA|TRBV20-1
TGCAGTGCTAGAGGGCCAGGTGACAATCAGCCCCAGCATTTT
CSARGPGDNQPQHF